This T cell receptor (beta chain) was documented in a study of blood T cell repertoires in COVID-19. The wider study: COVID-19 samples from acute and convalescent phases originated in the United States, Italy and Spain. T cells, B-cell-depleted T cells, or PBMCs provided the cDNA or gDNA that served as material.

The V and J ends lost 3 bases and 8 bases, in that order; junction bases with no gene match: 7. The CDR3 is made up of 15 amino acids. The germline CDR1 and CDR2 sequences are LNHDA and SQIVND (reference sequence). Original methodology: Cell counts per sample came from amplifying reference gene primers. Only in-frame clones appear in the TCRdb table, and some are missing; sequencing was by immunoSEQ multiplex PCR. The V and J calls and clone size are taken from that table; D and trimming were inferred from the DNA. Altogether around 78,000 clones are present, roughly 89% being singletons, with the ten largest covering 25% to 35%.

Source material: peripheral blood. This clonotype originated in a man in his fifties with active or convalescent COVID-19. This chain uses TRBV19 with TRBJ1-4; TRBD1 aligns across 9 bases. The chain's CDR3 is CASSISGTGREKLFF. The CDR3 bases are TGTGCCAGTAGTATTTCTGGGACAGGGCGCGAAAAACTGTTTTTT.